Below, one T cell receptor beta chain is given with its context. Using a J-beta primer mix together with a sample-barcoded 5' primer, a second PCR was run for about 6 to 12 cycles. TCRdb processed the 5' RACE reads anew with MiXCR; each CDR3 protein has one entry. The sample carries roughly 800,000 distinct CDR3 sequences, 25% recorded once. Healthy Caucasian individuals from Russia aged roughly 6 to 90 served as donors. This sample stems from a study of blood T cells in healthy people across ages. These data are also associated with another study on T cells of mothers and their children. That paper notes: Donation was provided by three healthy Caucasian mothers along with their six children. Clones that were microchimeric and persistent were not detected among T cells.

This receptor was taken from a boy aged 5-17 years in good health. The sample taken for sequencing was blood.

CDR3 sequence (DNA): TGTGCCAGCAGTTACTCGGACGGATGGACTATACTCCAAGAGACCCAGTACTTC. Amino acid sequence: CASSYSDGWTILQETQYF. The chain combines TRBV6-2 or TRBV6-3 with TRBJ2-5; maybe TRBD2 (6 bases). There are 18 residues in the CDR3. The germline CDR1 and CDR2 sequences are MNHEY and SVGEGT. V was cut by 0 bases and J by 1 base, with 18 bases left in between.